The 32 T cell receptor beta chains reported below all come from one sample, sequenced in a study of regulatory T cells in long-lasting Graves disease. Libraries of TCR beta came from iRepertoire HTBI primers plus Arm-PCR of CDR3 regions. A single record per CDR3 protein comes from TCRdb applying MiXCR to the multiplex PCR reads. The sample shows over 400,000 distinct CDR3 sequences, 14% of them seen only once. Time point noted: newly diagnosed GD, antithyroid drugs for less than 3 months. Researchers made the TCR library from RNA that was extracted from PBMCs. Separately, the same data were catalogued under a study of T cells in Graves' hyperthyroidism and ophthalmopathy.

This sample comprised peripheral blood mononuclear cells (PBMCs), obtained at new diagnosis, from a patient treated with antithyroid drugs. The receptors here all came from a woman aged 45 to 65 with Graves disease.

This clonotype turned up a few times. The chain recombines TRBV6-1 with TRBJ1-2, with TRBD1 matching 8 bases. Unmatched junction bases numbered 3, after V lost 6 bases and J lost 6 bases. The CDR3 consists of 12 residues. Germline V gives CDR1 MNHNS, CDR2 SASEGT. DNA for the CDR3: TGTGCCAGCAGCGGACAGGGAGATGGCTACACCTTC. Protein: CASSGQGDGYTF.

Here the CDR3 reads CATRGTGVQQPNNEQFF. The CDR3 DNA follows: TGTGCCACCAGGGGGACAGGGGTTCAGCAGCCTAACAATGAGCAGTTCTTC. The chain uses TRBV10-3 and TRBJ2-1, with 10 bases matching TRBD1. V lost 10 bases and J lost 5; bases outside the gene matches: 17. From germline, CDR1 is ENHRY and CDR2 SYGVKD. This CDR3 region has 17 residues.

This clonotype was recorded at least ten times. The CDR3 spells CASSSPPQETQYF. The CDR3 DNA reads TGTGCCAGCTCCTCCCCTCCGCAAGAGACCCAGTACTTC. V is TRBV28 and J is TRBJ2-5; D uncertain. Germline CDR1 is MDHEN and CDR2 is SYDVKM. The CDR3 has 13 amino acids. The V gene lost 8 bases and the J gene lost 2 bases, with 12 bases spanning the gap.

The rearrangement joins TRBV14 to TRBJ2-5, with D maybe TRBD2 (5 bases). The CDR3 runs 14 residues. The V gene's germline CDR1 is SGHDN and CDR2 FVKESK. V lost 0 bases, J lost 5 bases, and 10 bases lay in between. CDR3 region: CASSQEGRGETQYF. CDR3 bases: TGTGCCAGCAGCCAAGAGGGTCGCGGGGAGACCCAGTACTTC.

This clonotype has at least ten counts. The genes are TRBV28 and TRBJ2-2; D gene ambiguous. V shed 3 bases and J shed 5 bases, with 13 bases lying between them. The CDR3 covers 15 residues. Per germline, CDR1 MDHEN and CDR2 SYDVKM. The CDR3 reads CASSFQDGGTGELFF. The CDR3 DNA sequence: TGTGCCAGCAGTTTTCAGGACGGTGGTACCGGGGAGCTGTTTTTT.

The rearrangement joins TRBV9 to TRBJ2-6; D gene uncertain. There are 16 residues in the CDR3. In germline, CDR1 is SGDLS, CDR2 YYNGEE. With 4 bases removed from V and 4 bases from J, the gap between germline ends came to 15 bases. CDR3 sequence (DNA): TGTGCCAGCAGCTCCACAACACTTGGGGGGGCCAACGTCCTGACTTTC. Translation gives CASSSTTLGGANVLTF.

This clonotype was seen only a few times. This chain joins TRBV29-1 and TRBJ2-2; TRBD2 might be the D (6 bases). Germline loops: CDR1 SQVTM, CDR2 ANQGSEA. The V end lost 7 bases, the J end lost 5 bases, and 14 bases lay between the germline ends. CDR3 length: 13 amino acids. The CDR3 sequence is CSGGGVGTGELFF. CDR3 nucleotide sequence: TGCAGCGGTGGCGGGGTCGGAACCGGGGAGCTGTTTTTT.

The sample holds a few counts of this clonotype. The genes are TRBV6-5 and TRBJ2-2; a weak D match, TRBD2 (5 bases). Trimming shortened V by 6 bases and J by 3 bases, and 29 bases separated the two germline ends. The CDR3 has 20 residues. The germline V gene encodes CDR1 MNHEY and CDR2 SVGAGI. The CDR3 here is CASSYDRNKDGKLYTGELFF. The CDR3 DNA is TGTGCCAGCAGCTACGACCGCAATAAAGACGGGAAATTGTACACCGGGGAGCTGTTTTTT.

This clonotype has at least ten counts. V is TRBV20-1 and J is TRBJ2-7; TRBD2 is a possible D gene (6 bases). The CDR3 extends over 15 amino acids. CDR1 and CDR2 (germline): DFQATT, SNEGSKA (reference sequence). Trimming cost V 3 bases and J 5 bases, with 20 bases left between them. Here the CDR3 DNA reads TGCAGTGCTAGGGACCCTCTGGCGGGAAGGGACGAGCAGTACTTC. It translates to CSARDPLAGRDEQYF.

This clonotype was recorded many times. The chain's CDR3 is CASRWTSGTGELFF. The CDR3 DNA follows: TGTGCCAGCAGATGGACTAGCGGTACCGGGGAGCTGTTTTTT. V and J are TRBV6-1 and TRBJ2-2; 10 nucleotides line up with TRBD2. The CDR3 totals 14 residues. Germline V gives CDR1 MNHNS, CDR2 SASEGT. Trimming took 6 bases from V and 5 from J; bases not matched to a gene: 3.

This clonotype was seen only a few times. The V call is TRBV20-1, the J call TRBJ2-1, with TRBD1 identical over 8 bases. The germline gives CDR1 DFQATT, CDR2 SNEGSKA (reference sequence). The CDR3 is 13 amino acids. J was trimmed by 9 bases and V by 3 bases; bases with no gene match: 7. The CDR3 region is CSASPTGAGEQFF. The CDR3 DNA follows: TGCAGTGCTAGCCCGACAGGGGCGGGTGAGCAGTTCTTC.

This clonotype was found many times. CDR3 sequence: CASSPQQGAGNTEAFF. The CDR3 bases are TGTGCCAGCAGTCCACAACAGGGGGCGGGAAACACTGAAGCTTTCTTT. The chain is built from TRBV28 and TRBJ1-1; 9 nucleotides line up with TRBD1. The CDR3 sequence is 16 residues long. The junction had 9 bases not matched to a gene; V was cut back by 5 bases and J by 2 bases. CDR1 and CDR2 (germline): MDHEN, SYDVKM.

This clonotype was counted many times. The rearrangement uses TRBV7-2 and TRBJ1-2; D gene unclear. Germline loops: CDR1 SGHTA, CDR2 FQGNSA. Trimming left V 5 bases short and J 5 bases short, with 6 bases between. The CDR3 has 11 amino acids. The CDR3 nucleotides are TGTGCCAGCAGCCCTGGTTATGGCTACACCTTC. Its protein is CASSPGYGYTF.

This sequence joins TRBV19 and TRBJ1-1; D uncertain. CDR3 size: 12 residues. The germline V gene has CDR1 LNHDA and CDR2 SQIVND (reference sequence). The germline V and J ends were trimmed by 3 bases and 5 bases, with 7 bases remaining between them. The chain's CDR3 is CASSIGFTEAFF. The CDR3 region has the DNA TGTGCCAGTAGTATCGGGTTTACTGAAGCTTTCTTT.

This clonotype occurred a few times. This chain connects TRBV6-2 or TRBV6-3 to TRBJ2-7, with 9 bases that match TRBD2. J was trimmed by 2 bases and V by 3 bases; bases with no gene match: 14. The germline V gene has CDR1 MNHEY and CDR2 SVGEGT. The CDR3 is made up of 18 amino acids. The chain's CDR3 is CASSYIAGANQWAYEQYF. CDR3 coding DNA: TGTGCCAGCAGTTATATAGCGGGAGCCAACCAATGGGCCTACGAGCAGTACTTC.

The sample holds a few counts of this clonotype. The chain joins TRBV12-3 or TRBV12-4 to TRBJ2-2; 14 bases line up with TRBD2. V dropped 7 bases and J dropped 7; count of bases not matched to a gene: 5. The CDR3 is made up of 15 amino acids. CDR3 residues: CASTPGLAGVGELFF. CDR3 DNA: TGTGCCAGCACTCCGGGACTAGCGGGAGTCGGGGAGCTGTTTTTT.

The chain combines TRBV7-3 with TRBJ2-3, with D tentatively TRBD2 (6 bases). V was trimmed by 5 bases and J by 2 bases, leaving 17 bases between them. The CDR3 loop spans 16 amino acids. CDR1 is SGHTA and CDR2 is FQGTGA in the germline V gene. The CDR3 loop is CASSLLGGAPTDTQYF. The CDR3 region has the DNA TGTGCCAGCAGCCTTCTAGGAGGGGCCCCCACAGATACGCAGTATTTT. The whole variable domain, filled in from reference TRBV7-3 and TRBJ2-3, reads GAGVSQTPSNKVTEKGKYVELRCDPISGHTALYWYRQSLGQGPEFLIYFQGTGAADDSGLPNDRFFAVRPEGSVSTLKIQRTERGDSAVYLCASSLLGGAPTDTQYFGPGTRLTVL.

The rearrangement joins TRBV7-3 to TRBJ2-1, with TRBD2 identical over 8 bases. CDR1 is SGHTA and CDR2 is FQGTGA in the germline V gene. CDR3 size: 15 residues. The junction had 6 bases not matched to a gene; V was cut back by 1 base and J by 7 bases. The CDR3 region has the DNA TGTGCCAGCAGCTTAATTGTAGCGGGAAGAAATGAGCAGTTCTTC. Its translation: CASSLIVAGRNEQFF.

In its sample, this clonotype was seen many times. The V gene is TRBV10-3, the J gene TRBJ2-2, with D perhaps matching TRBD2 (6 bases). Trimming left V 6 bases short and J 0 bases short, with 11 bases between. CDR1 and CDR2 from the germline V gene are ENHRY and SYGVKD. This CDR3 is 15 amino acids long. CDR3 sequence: CAIRDGTPNTGELFF. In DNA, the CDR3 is TGTGCCATCAGGGACGGGACTCCGAACACCGGGGAGCTGTTTTTT.

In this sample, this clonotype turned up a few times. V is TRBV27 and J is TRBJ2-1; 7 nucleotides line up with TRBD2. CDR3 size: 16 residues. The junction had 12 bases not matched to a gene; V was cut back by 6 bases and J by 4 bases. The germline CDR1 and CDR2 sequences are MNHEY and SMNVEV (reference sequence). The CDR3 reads CASRARFAGDYNEQFF. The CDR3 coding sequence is TGTGCCAGCAGAGCGCGATTTGCGGGGGATTACAATGAGCAGTTCTTC.

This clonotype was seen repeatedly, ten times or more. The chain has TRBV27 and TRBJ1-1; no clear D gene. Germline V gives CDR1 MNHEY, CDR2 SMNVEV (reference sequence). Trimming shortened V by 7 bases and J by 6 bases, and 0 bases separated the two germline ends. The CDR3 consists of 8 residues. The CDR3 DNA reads TGTGCCAGCACTGAAGCTTTCTTT. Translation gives CASTEAFF.

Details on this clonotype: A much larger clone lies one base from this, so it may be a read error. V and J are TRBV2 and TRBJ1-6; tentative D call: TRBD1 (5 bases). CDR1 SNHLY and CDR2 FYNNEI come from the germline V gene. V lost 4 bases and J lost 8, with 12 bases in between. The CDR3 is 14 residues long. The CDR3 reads CASSVGGDDSPLHF. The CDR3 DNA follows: TGTGCCAGCAGTGTGGGGGGGGACGATTCACCCCTCCACTTT. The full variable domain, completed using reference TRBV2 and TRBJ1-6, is EPEVTQTPSHQVTQMGQEVILRCVPISNHLYFYWYRQILGQKVEFLVSFYNNEISEKSEIFDDQFSVERPDGSNFTLKIRSTKLEDSAMYFCASSVGGDDSPLHFGNGTRLTVT.

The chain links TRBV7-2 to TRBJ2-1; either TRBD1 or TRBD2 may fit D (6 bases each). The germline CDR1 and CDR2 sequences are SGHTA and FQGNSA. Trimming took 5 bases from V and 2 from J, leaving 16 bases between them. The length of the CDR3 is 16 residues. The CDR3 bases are TGTGCCAGCAGCCCTCTATGGGGGGCCACCTACAATGAGCAGTTCTTC. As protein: CASSPLWGATYNEQFF. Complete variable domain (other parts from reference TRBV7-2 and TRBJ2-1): GAGVSQSPSNKVTEKGKDVELRCDPISGHTALYWYRQSLGQGLEFLIYFQGNSAPDKSGLPSDRFSAERTGGSVSTLTIQRTQQEDSAVYLCASSPLWGATYNEQFFGPGTRLTVL.

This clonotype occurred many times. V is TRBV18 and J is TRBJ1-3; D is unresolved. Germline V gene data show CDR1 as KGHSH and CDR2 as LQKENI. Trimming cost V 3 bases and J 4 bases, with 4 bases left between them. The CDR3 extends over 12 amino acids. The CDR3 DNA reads TGTGCCAGCTCACCTCAAGGAAACACCATATATTTT. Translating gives CASSPQGNTIYF.

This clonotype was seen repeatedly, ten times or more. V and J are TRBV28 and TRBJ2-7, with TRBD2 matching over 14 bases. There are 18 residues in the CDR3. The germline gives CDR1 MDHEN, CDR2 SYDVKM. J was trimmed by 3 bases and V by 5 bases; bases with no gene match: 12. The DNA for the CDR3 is TGTGCCAGCAGTCCAAGGACTAGCGGGAGGTATCTCGGCTACGAGCAGTACTTC. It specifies CASSPRTSGRYLGYEQYF.

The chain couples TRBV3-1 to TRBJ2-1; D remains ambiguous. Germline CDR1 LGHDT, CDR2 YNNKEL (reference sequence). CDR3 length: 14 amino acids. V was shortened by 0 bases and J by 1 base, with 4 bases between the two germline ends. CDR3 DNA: TGTGCCAGCAGCCAAGACCGTTCCTACAATGAGCAGTTCTTC. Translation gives CASSQDRSYNEQFF.

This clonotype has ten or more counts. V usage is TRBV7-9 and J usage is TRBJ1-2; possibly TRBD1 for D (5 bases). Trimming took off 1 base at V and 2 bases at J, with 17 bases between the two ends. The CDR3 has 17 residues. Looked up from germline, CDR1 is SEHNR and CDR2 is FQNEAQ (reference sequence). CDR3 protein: CASSLVPGILPNYGYTF. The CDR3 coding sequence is TGTGCCAGCAGCTTAGTACCAGGGATCCTTCCCAACTATGGCTACACCTTC.

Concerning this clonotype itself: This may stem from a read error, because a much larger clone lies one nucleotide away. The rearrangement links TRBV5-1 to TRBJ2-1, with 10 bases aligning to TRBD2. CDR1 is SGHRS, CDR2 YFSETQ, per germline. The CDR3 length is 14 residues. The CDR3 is CASSFSGLANEQLF. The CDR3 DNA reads TGCGCCAGCAGCTTCTCGGGACTAGCGAATGAGCAGCTCTTC.

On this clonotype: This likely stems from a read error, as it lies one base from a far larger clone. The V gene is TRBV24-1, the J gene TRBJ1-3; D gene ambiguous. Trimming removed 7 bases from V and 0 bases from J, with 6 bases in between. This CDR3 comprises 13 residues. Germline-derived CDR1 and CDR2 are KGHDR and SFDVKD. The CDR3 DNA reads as TGTGCCACCAGGGATAACTCTGGAAACACCATATATTTT. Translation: CATRDNSGNTIYF.

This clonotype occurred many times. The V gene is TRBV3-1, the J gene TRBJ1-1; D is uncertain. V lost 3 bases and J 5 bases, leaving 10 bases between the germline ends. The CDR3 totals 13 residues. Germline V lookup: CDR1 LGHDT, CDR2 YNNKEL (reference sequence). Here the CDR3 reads CASSQREVTEAFF. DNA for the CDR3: TGTGCCAGCAGCCAGAGGGAAGTGACTGAAGCTTTCTTT.

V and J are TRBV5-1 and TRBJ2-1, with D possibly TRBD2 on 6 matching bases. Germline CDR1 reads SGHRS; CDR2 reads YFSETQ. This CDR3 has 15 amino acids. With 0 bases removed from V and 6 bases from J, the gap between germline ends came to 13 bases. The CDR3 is CASSLGVSGGNEQFF. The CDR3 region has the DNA TGCGCCAGCAGCTTGGGAGTTAGCGGCGGCAATGAGCAGTTCTTC. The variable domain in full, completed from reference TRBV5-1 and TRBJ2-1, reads KAGVTQTPRYLIKTRGQQVTLSCSPISGHRSVSWYQQTPGQGLQFLFEYFSETQRNKGNFPGRFSGRQFSNSRSEMNVSTLELGDSALYLCASSLGVSGGNEQFFGPGTRLTVL.

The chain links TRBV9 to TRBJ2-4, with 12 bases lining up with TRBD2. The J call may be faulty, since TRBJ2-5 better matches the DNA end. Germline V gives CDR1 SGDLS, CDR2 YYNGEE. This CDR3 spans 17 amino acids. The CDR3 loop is CASSVAALAGGGETQYF. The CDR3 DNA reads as TGTGCCAGCAGCGTAGCCGCACTAGCGGGAGGTGGCGAGACCCAGTACTTC.